Below, one T cell receptor beta chain is given with its context. The antigen is not known. Germline trimming cut 8 bases from V and 4 bases from J; bases unmatched to any gene: 11. Germline V gene lookup returns CDR1 MDHEN and CDR2 SYDVKM. The CDR3 is 15 residues long. The data derive from a study of T cells in pancreatic ductal adenocarcinoma. Study-level findings and limits: Tumor-versus-blood clonality comparisons may be biased toward lower tumor diversity. The resected pancreatic cancer cohort was biased toward the minority with early-stage disease. Tumor samples had fewer productive templates and roughly 7.7-fold fewer unique clonotypes than blood. No significant tumor-blood clonality difference; means were about 0.12 and 0.073.

Selected pancreatic ductal adenocarcinoma patients had undergone surgery without neoadjuvant therapy. The method was immunoSEQ multiplex PCR; TCRdb's version includes in-frame clones alone and lacks a portion of them. This table has roughly 100,000 clones, more than 90% appearing once. The sequenced sample consisted of PBMCs. The chain couples TRBV28 to TRBJ1-2; TRBD1 matches at 9 bases. The receptor comes from a human donor with pancreatic ductal adenocarcinoma. Here the CDR3 reads CASVSGTGNFYGYTF. The CDR3 bases are TGTGCCAGCGTCTCCGGGACAGGGAATTTCTATGGCTACACCTTC.